Listed below are T cell receptor beta chains from one sample, sequenced in a study of Graves' ophthalmopathy and Graves' hyperthyroidism. TCRdb re-analysed the multiplex PCR reads in MiXCR, keeping a single row per CDR3 protein. The profile covers around 1,000,000 distinct CDR3 sequences, with about two fifths appearing a single time and 8.5% to 14% taken by the ten largest. Sequenced input: peripheral blood or thyroid tissue (not recorded which). These receptors were obtained from an adult man with Graves' hyperthyroidism. Each CDR3 is given with its conserved first and last residue. D genes are given only for firm matches. Not every row has a clone size; where given, it reads once, few, many or a size class.

d_gene: TRBD1
abundance: .
v_gene: TRBV15
j_gene: TRBJ1-6
len: 16
CDR3nt: TGTGCCACCAGCAGAGATCGAGGGACAGGGGGCTTGCCCCTCCACTTT
CDR3aa: CATSRDRGTGGLPLHF

d_gene: .
abundance: many
v_gene: TRBV15
j_gene: TRBJ1-6
len: 12
CDR3nt: TGTGCCACCAGCAGAGATGTGACACCCCTCCACTTT
CDR3aa: CATSRDVTPLHF

d_gene: .
abundance: many
v_gene: TRBV11-2
j_gene: TRBJ1-1
len: 13
CDR3nt: TGTGCCAGCAGGGCCGGGCGGAACACTGAAGCTTTCTTT
CDR3aa: CASRAGRNTEAFF

d_gene: TRBD1
abundance: many
v_gene: TRBV2
j_gene: TRBJ1-4
len: 15
CDR3nt: TGTGCCAGCAGTCCGAGGACAGGGTCTAATGAAAAACTGTTTTTT
CDR3aa: CASSPRTGSNEKLFF

d_gene: .
abundance: few
v_gene: TRBV5-1
j_gene: TRBJ2-6
len: 16
CDR3nt: TGCGCCAGCAGCCCCCTCCTCTTGGGTGGGGCCAACGTCCTGACTTTC
CDR3aa: CASSPLLLGGANVLTF

d_gene: TRBD1
abundance: .
v_gene: TRBV6-5
j_gene: TRBJ2-7
len: 17
CDR3nt: TGTGCCAGCAGTTACTCGGTAATTGGGACAGGCCCCTACGAGCAGTACTTC
CDR3aa: CASSYSVIGTGPYEQYF

d_gene: .
abundance: .
v_gene: TRBV7-8
j_gene: TRBJ2-2
len: 16
CDR3nt: TGTGCCAGCAGCTTAGCTTCGAGTGGAAACACCGGGGAGCTGTTTTTT
CDR3aa: CASSLASSGNTGELFF

d_gene: .
abundance: .
v_gene: TRBV12-3/TRBV12-4
j_gene: TRBJ2-5
len: 15
CDR3nt: TGTGCCAGCAGTTTAGATGGGCTAGACCAAGAGACCCAGTACTTC
CDR3aa: CASSLDGLDQETQYF

d_gene: .
abundance: .
v_gene: TRBV10-3
j_gene: TRBJ1-2
len: 10
CDR3nt: TGTGCCATCAACGAGCGGGGTAACACCTTC
CDR3aa: CAINERGNTF

d_gene: TRBD1
abundance: .
v_gene: TRBV2
j_gene: TRBJ1-5
len: 15
CDR3nt: TGTGCCAGCAGTGAGGACAGGGGGCTTTGGCAGCCCCAGCATTTT
CDR3aa: CASSEDRGLWQPQHF

d_gene: .
abundance: .
v_gene: TRBV10-3
j_gene: TRBJ1-4
len: 15
CDR3nt: TGTGCCAGCTCACCACCGGGAGCAACTAATGAAAAACTGTTTTTT
CDR3aa: CASSPPGATNEKLFF

d_gene: .
abundance: few
v_gene: TRBV6-2/TRBV6-3
j_gene: TRBJ2-7
len: 17
CDR3nt: TGTGCCAGCAGTTACTCGCTCAAGGGCTCGGGACGGAACGAGCAGTACTTC
CDR3aa: CASSYSLKGSGRNEQYF

d_gene: .
abundance: many
v_gene: TRBV2
j_gene: TRBJ1-2
len: 17
CDR3nt: TGTGCCAGCAAGAACACAGGGCGCGTAAACTCTAACTATGGCTACACCTTC
CDR3aa: CASKNTGRVNSNYGYTF

d_gene: TRBD2
abundance: .
v_gene: TRBV7-2
j_gene: TRBJ2-5
len: 11
CDR3nt: TGTGCCAGCAGCGGCGGGGGGATCCAGTACTTC
CDR3aa: CASSGGGIQYF

d_gene: TRBD1
abundance: .
v_gene: TRBV5-5
j_gene: TRBJ2-7
len: 15
CDR3nt: TGTGCCAGCAGCGCCTCCCCCAGGGGGCTGTACGAGCAGTACTTC
CDR3aa: CASSASPRGLYEQYF

d_gene: .
abundance: .
v_gene: TRBV20-1
j_gene: TRBJ1-1
len: 13
CDR3nt: TGCAGTGCTAGAGAGGCGGGCGACACTGAAGCTTCCTTT
CDR3aa: CSAREAGDTEASF

d_gene: .
abundance: few
v_gene: TRBV2
j_gene: TRBJ1-4
len: 15
CDR3nt: TGTGCCAGCAGCATTCTGGGGACGGCTAATGAAAAACTGTTTTTT
CDR3aa: CASSILGTANEKLFF

d_gene: .
abundance: .
v_gene: TRBV29-1
j_gene: TRBJ1-1
len: 14
CDR3nt: TGCAGCGTTGAAGGGGGGACGGTTAACACTGAAGCTTTCTTT
CDR3aa: CSVEGGTVNTEAFF

d_gene: TRBD2
abundance: .
v_gene: TRBV29-1
j_gene: TRBJ2-7
len: 15
CDR3nt: TGCAGCGTTGTCACGCTAGCGGCTGGGGCCAACGAGCAGTACTTC
CDR3aa: CSVVTLAAGANEQYF

d_gene: TRBD2
abundance: .
v_gene: TRBV28
j_gene: TRBJ2-7
len: 16
CDR3nt: TGTGCCAGCAGTTTAGGTTCAGCGGGGACCTCCTACGAGCAGTACTTC
CDR3aa: CASSLGSAGTSYEQYF

d_gene: TRBD1
abundance: many
v_gene: TRBV10-3
j_gene: TRBJ1-3
len: 17
CDR3nt: TGTGCCACCCAGGACAGGGGTGATGTTTTGTCTGGAAACACCATATATTTT
CDR3aa: CATQDRGDVLSGNTIYF

d_gene: .
abundance: many
v_gene: TRBV2
j_gene: TRBJ1-2
len: 12
CDR3nt: TGTGCCAGCAGTGATACCGGCTATGGCTACACCTTC
CDR3aa: CASSDTGYGYTF

d_gene: TRBD2
abundance: .
v_gene: TRBV12-3/TRBV12-4
j_gene: TRBJ2-7
len: 17
CDR3nt: TGTGCCAGCGGACGAGGAGTTAGCGGGGGGGCAGGGGACGAGCAGTACTTC
CDR3aa: CASGRGVSGGAGDEQYF

d_gene: .
abundance: few
v_gene: TRBV10-3
j_gene: TRBJ1-2
len: 15
CDR3nt: TGTGCCAGCAGTGTATTCGGGGGTTTTATCTATGGCTACACCTTC
CDR3aa: CASSVFGGFIYGYTF

d_gene: .
abundance: many
v_gene: TRBV2
j_gene: TRBJ2-7
len: 15
CDR3nt: TGTGCCAGCAGTGAAGACGGTACAGTCTCCTACGAGCAGTACTTC
CDR3aa: CASSEDGTVSYEQYF

d_gene: .
abundance: few
v_gene: TRBV4-3
j_gene: TRBJ1-6
len: 17
CDR3nt: TGCGCCAGCAGCCAAGAAGCTGAGGACATCTATAATTCACCCCTCCACTTT
CDR3aa: CASSQEAEDIYNSPLHF

d_gene: .
abundance: .
v_gene: TRBV29-1
j_gene: TRBJ2-5
len: 14
CDR3nt: TGCAGCTCACTACAGGGTGTGCTTCGAGAGACCCAGTACTTC
CDR3aa: CSSLQGVLRETQYF

d_gene: TRBD2
abundance: many
v_gene: TRBV5-1
j_gene: TRBJ2-7
len: 11
CDR3nt: TGCGCCAGCACTGGCGGGGGGTCCCAGTACTTC
CDR3aa: CASTGGGSQYF

d_gene: .
abundance: .
v_gene: TRBV25-1
j_gene: TRBJ1-1
len: 14
CDR3nt: TGTGCCAGCAGTGCTAGTTCTACGGTCACTGAAGCTTTCTTT
CDR3aa: CASSASSTVTEAFF

d_gene: .
abundance: many
v_gene: TRBV14
j_gene: TRBJ2-7
len: 14
CDR3nt: TGTGCCAGCAGCCAAGTCTCCGGGACAACGGGGCAGTACTTC
CDR3aa: CASSQVSGTTGQYF

d_gene: TRBD2
abundance: .
v_gene: TRBV19
j_gene: TRBJ2-5
len: 14
CDR3nt: TGTGCCAGTAGGTCGGCTAGCGGGAAAGAGACCCAGTACTTC
CDR3aa: CASRSASGKETQYF

d_gene: TRBD1
abundance: .
v_gene: TRBV12-3/TRBV12-4
j_gene: TRBJ1-2
len: 16
CDR3nt: TGTGCCAGCAGCCCCTCCGGGACAGGGTTTGACTATGGCTACACCTTC
CDR3aa: CASSPSGTGFDYGYTF

d_gene: .
abundance: many
v_gene: TRBV20-1
j_gene: TRBJ1-6
len: 16
CDR3nt: TGCAGTGCTAGAGAAATAAAGGGAGTCCCTAATTCACCCCTCCACTTT
CDR3aa: CSAREIKGVPNSPLHF

d_gene: .
abundance: many
v_gene: TRBV13
j_gene: TRBJ1-4
len: 14
CDR3nt: TGTGCCAGCAGCTTTCGAGATGATAATGAAAAACTGTTTTTT
CDR3aa: CASSFRDDNEKLFF

d_gene: TRBD1
abundance: few
v_gene: TRBV28
j_gene: TRBJ1-6
len: 14
CDR3nt: TGTGCCAGCAGTTCACAGGGGGTTGACTCACCCCTCCACTTT
CDR3aa: CASSSQGVDSPLHF

d_gene: .
abundance: many
v_gene: TRBV12-3/TRBV12-4
j_gene: TRBJ1-6
len: 11
CDR3nt: TGTGCCGCTGGGGTGCCAGGTGTCCTCCACTTT
CDR3aa: CAAGVPGVLHF

d_gene: .
abundance: few
v_gene: TRBV5-5
j_gene: TRBJ2-7
len: 15
CDR3nt: TGTGCCAGCAGCCCCTGGACTGGAAGTTTCTACGAGCAGTACTTC
CDR3aa: CASSPWTGSFYEQYF